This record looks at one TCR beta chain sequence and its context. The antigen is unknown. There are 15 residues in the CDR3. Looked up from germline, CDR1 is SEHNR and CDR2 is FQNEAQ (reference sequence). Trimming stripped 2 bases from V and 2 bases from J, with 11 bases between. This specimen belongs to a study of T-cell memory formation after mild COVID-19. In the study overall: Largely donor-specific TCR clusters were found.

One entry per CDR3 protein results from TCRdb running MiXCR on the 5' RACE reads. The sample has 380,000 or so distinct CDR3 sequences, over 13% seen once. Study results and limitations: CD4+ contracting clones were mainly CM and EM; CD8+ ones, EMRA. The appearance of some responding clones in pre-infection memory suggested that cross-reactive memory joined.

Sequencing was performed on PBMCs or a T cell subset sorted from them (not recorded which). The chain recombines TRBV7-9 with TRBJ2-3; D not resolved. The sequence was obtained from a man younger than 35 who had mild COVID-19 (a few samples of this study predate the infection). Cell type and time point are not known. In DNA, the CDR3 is TGTGCCAGCAGCTTAAGGGCGATACTCACAGATACGCAGTATTTT. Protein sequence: CASSLRAILTDTQYF. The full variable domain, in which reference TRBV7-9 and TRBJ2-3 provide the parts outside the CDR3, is DTGVSQNPRHKITKRGQNVTFRCDPISEHNRLYWYRQTLGQGPEFLTYFQNEAQLEKSRLLSDRFSAERPKGSFSTLEIQRTEQGDSAMYLCASSLRAILTDTQYFGPGTRLTVL.